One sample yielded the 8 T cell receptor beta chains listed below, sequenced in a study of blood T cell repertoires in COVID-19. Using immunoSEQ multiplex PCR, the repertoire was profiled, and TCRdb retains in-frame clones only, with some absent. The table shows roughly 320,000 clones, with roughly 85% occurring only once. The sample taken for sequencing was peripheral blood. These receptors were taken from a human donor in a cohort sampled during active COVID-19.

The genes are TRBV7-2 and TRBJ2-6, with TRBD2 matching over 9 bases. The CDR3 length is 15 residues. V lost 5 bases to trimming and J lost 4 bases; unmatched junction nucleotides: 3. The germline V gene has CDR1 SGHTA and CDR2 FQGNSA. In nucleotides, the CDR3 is TGTGCCAGCAGCCGCGGGGGGGCCGGGGCCAACGTCCTGACTTTC. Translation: CASSRGGAGANVLTF.

The CDR3 coding sequence is TGTGCTAGTGGTTTGGAAGACAGGGTAACTAATGAAAAACTGTTTTTT. This sequence encodes CASGLEDRVTNEKLFF. The V gene is TRBV12-5, the J gene TRBJ1-4; 7 bases align to TRBD1. In germline, CDR1 is LGHNT, CDR2 FRNRAP. With 1 base clipped from V and 1 base from J, the junction kept 3 bases outside the gene matches. This CDR3 has 16 residues.

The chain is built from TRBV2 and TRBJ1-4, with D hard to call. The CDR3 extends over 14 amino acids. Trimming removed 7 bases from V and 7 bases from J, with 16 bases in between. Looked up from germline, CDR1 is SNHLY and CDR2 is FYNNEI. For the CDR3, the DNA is TGTGCCAGCATAGTTCACAGCGGGAGTGAAAAACTGTTTTTT. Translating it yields CASIVHSGSEKLFF.

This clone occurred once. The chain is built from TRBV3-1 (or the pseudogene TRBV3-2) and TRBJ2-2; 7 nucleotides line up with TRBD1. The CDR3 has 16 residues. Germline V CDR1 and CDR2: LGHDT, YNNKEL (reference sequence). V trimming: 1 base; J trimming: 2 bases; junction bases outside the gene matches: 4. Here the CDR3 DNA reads TGTGCCAGCAGCCAAGGTTCAGGGGGAAACACCGGGGAGCTGTTTTTT. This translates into CASSQGSGGNTGELFF.

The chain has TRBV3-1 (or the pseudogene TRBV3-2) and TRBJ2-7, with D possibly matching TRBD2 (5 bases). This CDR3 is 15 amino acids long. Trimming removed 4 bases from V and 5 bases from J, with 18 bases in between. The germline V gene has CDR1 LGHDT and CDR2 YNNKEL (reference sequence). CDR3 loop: CASSPLGTPGDEQYF. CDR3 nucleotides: TGTGCCAGCAGCCCTCTCGGAACCCCCGGGGACGAGCAGTACTTC.

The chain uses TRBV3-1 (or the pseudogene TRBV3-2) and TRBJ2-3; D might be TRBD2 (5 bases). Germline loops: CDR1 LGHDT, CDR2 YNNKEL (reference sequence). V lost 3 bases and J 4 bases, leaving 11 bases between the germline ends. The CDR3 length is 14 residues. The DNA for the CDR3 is TGTGCCAGCAGCCATATGAGGGAATCAGATACGCAGTATTTT. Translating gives CASSHMRESDTQYF.

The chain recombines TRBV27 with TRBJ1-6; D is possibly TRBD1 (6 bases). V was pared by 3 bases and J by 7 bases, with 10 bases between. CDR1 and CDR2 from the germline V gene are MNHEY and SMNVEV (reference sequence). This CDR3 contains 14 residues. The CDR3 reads CASSFQGSNSPLHF. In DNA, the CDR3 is TGTGCCAGCAGTTTTCAGGGGAGCAATTCACCCCTCCACTTT.

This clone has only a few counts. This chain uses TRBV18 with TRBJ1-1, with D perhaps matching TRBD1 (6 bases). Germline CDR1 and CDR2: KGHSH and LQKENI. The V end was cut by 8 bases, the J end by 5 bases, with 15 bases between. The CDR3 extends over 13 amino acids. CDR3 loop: CASLKQGRTEAFF. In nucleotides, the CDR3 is TGTGCCAGCCTTAAACAGGGACGGACTGAAGCTTTCTTT.